Listed here are 21 T cell receptor beta chains from one sample, sequenced in a study of blood T cell repertoires in COVID-19. Measured with immunoSEQ multiplex PCR; TCRdb has only the in-frame clones, and not every one. The data contain about 44,000 clones, roughly nine tenths of them singletons. Sequencing was carried out using peripheral blood. The receptors derive from a man between 65 and 80 years old with active COVID-19.

This clone came up a few times. This chain joins TRBV6-2 or TRBV6-3 and TRBJ1-5; unclear D gene. Trimming stripped 2 bases from V and 6 bases from J, with 11 bases between. There are 14 residues in the CDR3. Per germline, CDR1 MNHEY and CDR2 SVGEGT. The CDR3 region is CASSYGGSGQPQHF. The CDR3 nucleotides are TGTGCCAGCAGTTACGGAGGGTCGGGTCAGCCCCAGCATTTT.

The CDR3 here is CASSIPGTSDSNQPQHF. The CDR3 nucleotides are TGTGCCAGTAGTATCCCCGGGACAAGCGATAGCAATCAGCCCCAGCATTTT. The gene calls are TRBV19 and TRBJ1-5, with D maybe TRBD1 (6 bases). There are 17 residues in the CDR3. The germline V gene has CDR1 LNHDA and CDR2 SQIVND (reference sequence). The V end lost 3 bases, the J end lost 0 bases, and 15 bases lay between the germline ends.

V and J are TRBV7-9 and TRBJ1-3, with D perhaps TRBD1 (5 bases). The V and J ends lost 4 bases and 0 bases respectively, with 10 bases between them. CDR1 and CDR2 (germline): SEHNR, FQNEAQ (reference sequence). The CDR3 runs 15 residues. The CDR3: CASSSRAGSGNTIYF. The CDR3 DNA is TGTGCCAGCAGCTCCAGGGCAGGCTCTGGAAACACCATATATTTT.

The V gene is TRBV3-1 (or the pseudogene TRBV3-2), the J gene TRBJ2-2; TRBD2 matches 9 bases. V dropped 0 bases and J dropped 3; count of bases not matched to a gene: 5. CDR3 size: 17 residues. Germline V gene sequence: CDR1 LGHDT, CDR2 YNNKEL (reference sequence). The DNA for the CDR3 is TGTGCCAGCAGCCAAGATTCGCGGGGGGGCCACACCGGGGAGCTGTTTTTT. This encodes CASSQDSRGGHTGELFF.

The chain couples TRBV6-5 to TRBJ1-6, with a tentative D call TRBD1 (6 bases). The germline V gene has CDR1 MNHEY and CDR2 SVGAGI. V was pared by 5 bases and J by 7 bases, with 15 bases between. This CDR3 comprises 15 residues. The CDR3 reads CASSIQTGYNSPLHF. For the CDR3, the DNA is TGTGCCAGCAGTATTCAGACAGGCTACAATTCACCCCTCCACTTT.

V gene TRBV19 combines with J gene TRBJ1-6; D is possibly TRBD1 (5 bases). The CDR3 has 16 amino acids. Germline lookup yields CDR1 LNHDA and CDR2 SQIVND (reference sequence). Trimming removed 2 bases at V and 8 bases at J, with 16 bases between. The CDR3 region is CASSISLDTGHSPLHF. CDR3 in DNA: TGTGCCAGTAGTATATCATTGGACACGGGCCATTCACCCCTCCACTTT.

V and J are TRBV5-1 and TRBJ1-1; tentative D call: TRBD1 (5 bases). Germline-derived CDR1 and CDR2 are SGHRS and YFSETQ. This CDR3 contains 12 residues. V lost 5 bases, J lost 5 bases, and 10 bases lay in between. The chain's CDR3 is CASSQGGTEAFF. The CDR3 nucleotides are TGCGCCAGCAGTCAGGGAGGGACTGAAGCTTTCTTT.

This clone was observed once. The rearrangement uses TRBV18 and TRBJ1-2; D is perhaps TRBD1 (6 bases). The length of the CDR3 is 14 residues. The germline CDR1 and CDR2 sequences are KGHSH and LQKENI. V was cut by 4 bases and J by 0 bases, with 9 bases left in between. In nucleotides, the CDR3 is TGTGCCAGCTCACGGGACACGCCTAACTATGGCTACACCTTC. Its translation is CASSRDTPNYGYTF.

The count of this clone is one. In DNA, the CDR3 is TGCGCCAGCCGTACCAGGGAAAATTCACCCCTCCACTTT. Protein sequence: CASRTRENSPLHF. This chain uses TRBV5-1 with TRBJ1-6; maybe TRBD1 (5 bases). The germline CDR1 and CDR2 sequences are SGHRS and YFSETQ. Trimming stripped 7 bases from V and 7 bases from J, with 12 bases between. CDR3 size: 13 residues. The variable domain in full, completed from reference TRBV5-1 and TRBJ1-6, reads KAGVTQTPRYLIKTRGQQVTLSCSPISGHRSVSWYQQTPGQGLQFLFEYFSETQRNKGNFPGRFSGRQFSNSRSEMNVSTLELGDSALYLCASRTRENSPLHFGNGTRLTVT.

This chain links TRBV19 with TRBJ2-3, with 9 bases that match TRBD2. Germline V gene lookup returns CDR1 LNHDA and CDR2 SQIVND (reference sequence). CDR3 length: 19 residues. With V trimmed by 3 bases and J by 0 bases, 13 bases remained unmatched. The CDR3 DNA reads TGTGCCAGTAGTATCTTTCTCGGCGGGGGGGGATCTAGCACAGATACGCAGTATTTT. This gives the protein CASSIFLGGGGSSTDTQYF. The complete variable domain, with remaining parts taken from reference TRBV19 and TRBJ2-3, reads DGGITQSPKYLFRKEGQNVTLSCEQNLNHDAMYWYRQDPGQGLRLIYYSQIVNDFQKGDIAEGYSVSREKKESFPLTVTSAQKNPTAFYLCASSIFLGGGGSSTDTQYFGPGTRLTVL.

The chain has TRBV19 and TRBJ1-6, with a weak D call TRBD1 (6 bases). CDR3 length equals 15 residues. Germline V lookup: CDR1 LNHDA, CDR2 SQIVND (reference sequence). The germline V and J ends were trimmed by 7 bases and 1 base, with 11 bases remaining between them. The CDR3 DNA is TGTGCCAGTAATAAGGACAGATCCTATAATTCACCCCTCCACTTT. It codes for CASNKDRSYNSPLHF.

This chain uses TRBV19 with TRBJ1-2; 9 bases agree with TRBD1. The CDR3 spans 13 residues. CDR1 LNHDA and CDR2 SQIVND come from the germline V gene (reference sequence). The V gene end was trimmed by 6 bases and the J gene end by 3 bases; junction bases not matched to a gene: 2. CDR3 nucleotide sequence: TGTGCCAGTAGGGACAGGGGCGACTATGGCTACACCTTC. Translation: CASRDRGDYGYTF.

The chain combines TRBV19 with TRBJ1-2; weak D call: TRBD1 (6 bases). CDR3 length equals 15 residues. Trimming took off 2 bases at V and 5 bases at J, with 15 bases between the two ends. Germline lookup yields CDR1 LNHDA and CDR2 SQIVND (reference sequence). The DNA for the CDR3 is TGTGCCAGTAGTATAACGGCCAGGGGATCGTATGGCTACACCTTC. Residues: CASSITARGSYGYTF.

The chain has TRBV7-2 and TRBJ2-7; 7 bases fit TRBD2. Losses at the gene ends were 1 base for V and 4 bases for J; bases not matched to a gene: 7. Germline CDR1 is SGHTA and CDR2 is FQGNSA. This CDR3 has 15 residues. The CDR3 DNA reads TGTGCCAGCAGCTTAGAGCAGGGAGGGTCATACGAGCAGTACTTC. This gives the protein CASSLEQGGSYEQYF.

J is TRBJ2-3 and V is TRBV19; D might be TRBD1 (5 bases). This CDR3 comprises 16 residues. Germline CDR1 is LNHDA and CDR2 is SQIVND (reference sequence). Trimming stripped 1 base from V and 4 bases from J, with 15 bases between. CDR3 sequence: CASSIGVRAYPDTQYF. In nucleotides, the CDR3 is TGTGCCAGTAGTATAGGGGTCAGGGCCTACCCAGATACGCAGTATTTT. Combining the CDR3 with reference TRBV19 and TRBJ2-3 gives the whole variable domain DGGITQSPKYLFRKEGQNVTLSCEQNLNHDAMYWYRQDPGQGLRLIYYSQIVNDFQKGDIAEGYSVSREKKESFPLTVTSAQKNPTAFYLCASSIGVRAYPDTQYFGPGTRLTVL.

V is TRBV12-5 and J is TRBJ1-2; D remains unclear. Looked up from germline, CDR1 is LGHNT and CDR2 is FRNRAP. The CDR3 covers 13 residues. With 1 base removed from V and 3 bases from J, the gap between germline ends came to 6 bases. The CDR3 nucleotides read TGTGCTAGTGGTTTGGCAGGTGACTATGGCTACACCTTC. It codes for CASGLAGDYGYTF.

The chain carries TRBV3-1 (or the pseudogene TRBV3-2) and TRBJ2-7; D gene ambiguous. The CDR3 sequence is 18 residues long. The V end was cut by 4 bases, the J end by 3 bases, with 25 bases between. The germline gives CDR1 LGHDT, CDR2 YNNKEL (reference sequence). This chain's CDR3 is CASSPPVASGLRYYEQYF. In DNA, the CDR3 is TGTGCCAGCAGCCCCCCCGTTGCTTCGGGTCTGAGATACTACGAGCAGTACTTC.

The genes are TRBV10-2 and TRBJ2-1; the match to TRBD2 covers 7 bases. V was clipped by 3 bases and J by 7 bases; unmatched bases: 12. CDR1 is WSHSY, CDR2 SAAADI, per germline. The CDR3 has 16 amino acids. In DNA form, the CDR3 reads TGCGCCAGCAGTGACCTAACTAGCGCTGGAACGAATGAGCAGTTCTTC. Protein product: CASSDLTSAGTNEQFF.

The chain couples TRBV28 to TRBJ1-5; 9 nucleotides agree with TRBD1. The ends lost 8 bases at V and 1 base at J; junction bases unmatched: 15. Germline assignment: CDR1 MDHEN and CDR2 SYDVKM. The length of the CDR3 is 18 residues. CDR3 sequence: CASAFRDRDLISNQPQHF. Written as DNA, the CDR3 is TGTGCCAGCGCCTTCCGGGACAGGGACCTTATAAGCAATCAGCCCCAGCATTTT.

The gene calls are TRBV25-1 and TRBJ1-2; D remains unclear. Looked up from germline, CDR1 is MGHDK and CDR2 is SYGVNS. The CDR3 is 10 amino acids. Deletions cut 6 bases from V and 11 bases from J, with 10 bases between. The CDR3 region is CASSHVTYTF. CDR3 DNA: TGTGCCAGCAGCCACGTTACTTACACCTTC.

The chain joins TRBV6-1 to TRBJ1-2, with D tentatively TRBD1 (6 bases). Germline CDR1 MNHNS, CDR2 SASEGT. The V gene lost 3 bases and the J gene lost 4 bases, with 15 bases spanning the gap. The CDR3 runs 15 residues. CDR3 bases: TGTGCCAGCAGTGAGGGGGCCGTCGAGGTCTATGGCTACACCTTC. Its protein is CASSEGAVEVYGYTF.